This TCR beta chain was captured by sequencing in a study of cytomegalovirus exposure and HLA in healthy donors. This clone was observed a handful of times. The CDR3 has 16 amino acids. Germline V lookup: CDR1 SGHNT, CDR2 YYREEE (reference sequence). Deletions cut 1 base from V and 1 base from J, with 13 bases between. The study ran its PCR with 60 Vbeta and 13 Jbeta primers. Here immunoSEQ multiplex PCR was the method, and the copy in TCRdb shows in-frame clones only, minus some. The data hold some 150,000 clones, with about 64% observed a single time. Source material: PBMCs. The chain carries TRBV5-4 and TRBJ2-3; a possible D gene is TRBD2 (6 bases). This TCR was sampled from a woman in her 40s in good health and CMV-seronegative. Written as DNA, the CDR3 is TGTGCCAGCAGCTTGTACGGGGGACGTGGCACAGATACGCAGTATTTT. This gives the protein CASSLYGGRGTDTQYF.